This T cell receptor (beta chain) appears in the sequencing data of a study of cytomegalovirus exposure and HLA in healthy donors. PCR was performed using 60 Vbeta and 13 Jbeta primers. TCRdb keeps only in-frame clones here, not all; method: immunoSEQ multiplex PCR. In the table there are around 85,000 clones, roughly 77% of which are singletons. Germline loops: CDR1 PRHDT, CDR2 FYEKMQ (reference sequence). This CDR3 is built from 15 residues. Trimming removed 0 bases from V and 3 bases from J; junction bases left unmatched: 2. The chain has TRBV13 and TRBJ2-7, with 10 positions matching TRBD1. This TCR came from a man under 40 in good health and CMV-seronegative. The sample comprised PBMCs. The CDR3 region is CASSLGGQGSYEQYF. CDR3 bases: TGTGCCAGCAGCTTAGGGGGACAGGGGAGCTACGAGCAGTACTTC.